Included here is one T cell receptor beta chain sequence, with context. Its specificity is not known. The data belong to a study of immune cell composition in non-small cell lung cancer. Study context: Lung adenocarcinoma or squamous carcinoma made up most tumours. Study findings and constraints: Overall clonality, unlike maximal tumour-associated clone frequency, did not predict TIL reactivity. Squamous lung tumours showed higher top 10 clone scores and clonality than adenocarcinomas.

The CDR3 spans 15 residues. Germline CDR1 is SGHKS and CDR2 is YYEKEE (reference sequence). V lost 2 bases and J 5 bases, leaving 14 bases between the germline ends. Some clones are missing from TCRdb's copy, which holds only in-frame ones; the method was immunoSEQ multiplex PCR. The sample has thousands of clones; 60% to 80% are singletons. This rearrangement joins TRBV5-5 to TRBJ1-5; the D is unclear. This receptor was obtained from a human donor with non-small cell lung cancer. Material: lung tumor tissue. CDR3 amino acids: CASSFGRSGDQPQHF. The CDR3 nucleotides read TGTGCCAGCAGCTTTGGCCGCAGCGGGGATCAGCCCCAGCATTTT. The entire variable domain, with the rest obtained from reference TRBV5-5 and TRBJ1-5, is as follows: DAGVTQSPTHLIKTRGQQVTLRCSPISGHKSVSWYQQVLGQGPQFIFQYYEKEERGRGNFPDRFSARQFPNYSSELNVNALLLGDSALYLCASSFGRSGDQPQHFGDGTRLSIL.